This is a list of T cell receptor beta chains from one sample in a study of blood T cell repertoires in COVID-19. Produced via immunoSEQ multiplex PCR; TCRdb's table is partial and in-frame only. This repertoire shows hundreds of thousands of clones, more than 70% found once; its top ten account for approximately 1.9%. The sequenced sample consisted of PBMCs or T cells enriched from blood (not recorded which). The receptors come from a middle-aged man in a cohort exposed to, infected with or recovered from COVID-19 (not recorded which). CDR3s include the opening cysteine and the closing phenylalanine or tryptophan. Each record gives: D gene, clone size, V gene, J gene, CDR3 DNA, CDR3 protein. D genes are given only for firm matches. Not every row has a clone size; where given, it reads once, few, many or a size class.

D gene: TRBD1
clone size: NA
V gene: TRBV5-4
J gene: TRBJ2-3
CDR3 DNA: TGTGCCAGCAGCTCGGGACAGATCACATATAGCACAGATACGCAGTATTTT
CDR3 protein: CASSSGQITYSTDTQYF

D gene: TRBD2
clone size: once
V gene: TRBV27
J gene: TRBJ2-1
CDR3 DNA: TGTGCCAGCACGAGCGGGAGATACAATGAGCAGTTCTTC
CDR3 protein: CASTSGRYNEQFF

D gene: NA
clone size: NA
V gene: TRBV2
J gene: TRBJ1-2
CDR3 DNA: TGTGCCAGCAGTGACCGGGGAACTAACTATGGCTACACCTTC
CDR3 protein: CASSDRGTNYGYTF

D gene: NA
clone size: once
V gene: TRBV30
J gene: TRBJ1-5
CDR3 DNA: TGTGCCTCCGGGGAGGGCGGTCAGCCCCAGCATTTT
CDR3 protein: CASGEGGQPQHF

D gene: TRBD1
clone size: NA
V gene: TRBV2
J gene: TRBJ1-1
CDR3 DNA: TGTGCCAGCAGTGAAGGAACAAGGACAGGGATTGAGGCTTTCTTT
CDR3 protein: CASSEGTRTGIEAFF

D gene: TRBD1
clone size: NA
V gene: TRBV18
J gene: TRBJ2-4
CDR3 DNA: TGTGCCAGCTCGCTAAACAGGGGTGCCAAAAACATTCAGTACTTC
CDR3 protein: CASSLNRGAKNIQYF

D gene: NA
clone size: NA
V gene: TRBV2
J gene: TRBJ2-1
CDR3 DNA: TGTGCCAGTCGAACCGGGAATAATGAGCAGTTCTTC
CDR3 protein: CASRTGNNEQFF

D gene: TRBD1
clone size: NA
V gene: TRBV5-5
J gene: TRBJ1-4
CDR3 DNA: TGTGCCAGCAGCTTGCCAGGGGGAAACGAAAAACTGTTTTTT
CDR3 protein: CASSLPGGNEKLFF

D gene: NA
clone size: NA
V gene: TRBV3-1/TRBV3-2
J gene: TRBJ2-2
CDR3 DNA: TGTGCCAGCACCACGGGTGGGACATCGAACACCGGGGAGCTGTTTTTT
CDR3 protein: CASTTGGTSNTGELFF

D gene: NA
clone size: NA
V gene: TRBV3-1/TRBV3-2
J gene: TRBJ1-2
CDR3 DNA: TGTGCCAGCGGAACAGGTCCTGGCTACACCTTC
CDR3 protein: CASGTGPGYTF

D gene: TRBD1
clone size: NA
V gene: TRBV10-3
J gene: TRBJ1-1
CDR3 DNA: TGTGCCAGCCGACAGGGGGCGATGGACACTGAAGCTTTCTTT
CDR3 protein: CASRQGAMDTEAFF

D gene: TRBD1
clone size: NA
V gene: TRBV18
J gene: TRBJ2-7
CDR3 DNA: TGTGCCAGCTCACCGCGGGACAGGGGCGACGAGCAGTACTTC
CDR3 protein: CASSPRDRGDEQYF

D gene: TRBD2
clone size: NA
V gene: TRBV5-4
J gene: TRBJ2-5
CDR3 DNA: TGTGCCAGCAACCCGGGAGGGCCTCAGGAGACCCAGTACTTC
CDR3 protein: CASNPGGPQETQYF

D gene: TRBD1
clone size: NA
V gene: TRBV25-1
J gene: TRBJ1-3
CDR3 DNA: TGTGCCAGCAGGGGACAGGGGGCTGGAAACACCATATATTTT
CDR3 protein: CASRGQGAGNTIYF

D gene: NA
clone size: NA
V gene: TRBV30
J gene: TRBJ2-6
CDR3 DNA: TGTGCCTGGAGTTTCGGCGGACTCTCTGGGGCCAACGTCCTGACTTTC
CDR3 protein: CAWSFGGLSGANVLTF

D gene: TRBD2
clone size: NA
V gene: TRBV6-2/TRBV6-3
J gene: TRBJ2-3
CDR3 DNA: TGTGCCAGCAGTGGCGGGGCGGGAGGAACAGATACGCAGTATTTT
CDR3 protein: CASSGGAGGTDTQYF

D gene: TRBD1
clone size: NA
V gene: TRBV7-9
J gene: TRBJ1-1
CDR3 DNA: TGTGCCAGCAGCCACGGGACAGGGGTATGGGGCACTGAAGCTTTCTTT
CDR3 protein: CASSHGTGVWGTEAFF

D gene: TRBD2
clone size: NA
V gene: TRBV14
J gene: TRBJ2-3
CDR3 DNA: TGTGCCAGCAGCCAAGGATTATACGGGAGGGGAGGCACAGATACGCAGTATTTT
CDR3 protein: CASSQGLYGRGGTDTQYF

D gene: TRBD2
clone size: NA
V gene: TRBV6-1
J gene: TRBJ2-6
CDR3 DNA: TGTGCCAGCAGTGTGGACAGCATAGCGGGAGGTGGCACTGGGGCCAACGTCCTGACTTTC
CDR3 protein: CASSVDSIAGGGTGANVLTF

D gene: NA
clone size: NA
V gene: TRBV11-2
J gene: TRBJ2-4
CDR3 DNA: TGTGCCAGCAGCTTGGGCAGTGAGAACATAGCCAAAAACATTCAGTACTTC
CDR3 protein: CASSLGSENIAKNIQYF

D gene: NA
clone size: NA
V gene: TRBV30
J gene: TRBJ2-5
CDR3 DNA: TGTGCCTGGAGATCGGGTGGGACCCAGTACTTC
CDR3 protein: CAWRSGGTQYF

D gene: TRBD1
clone size: NA
V gene: TRBV11-3
J gene: TRBJ2-5
CDR3 DNA: TGTGCCAGCAGCTTAGGGGGGACAGTCCAAGAGACCCAGTACTTC
CDR3 protein: CASSLGGTVQETQYF

D gene: NA
clone size: NA
V gene: TRBV10-3
J gene: TRBJ1-5
CDR3 DNA: TGTGCCATCAGTGAAGGGGAGGGTCAGCCCCAGCATTTT
CDR3 protein: CAISEGEGQPQHF

D gene: TRBD2
clone size: NA
V gene: TRBV6-5
J gene: TRBJ2-1
CDR3 DNA: TGTGCCAGCAGTTACTTCCGGACTAGCGGGGACAATGAGCAGTTCTTC
CDR3 protein: CASSYFRTSGDNEQFF

D gene: NA
clone size: NA
V gene: TRBV6-5
J gene: TRBJ1-5
CDR3 DNA: TGTGCCAGCAGGACAGGTTCTGATCAGCCCCAGCATTTT
CDR3 protein: CASRTGSDQPQHF

D gene: TRBD1
clone size: NA
V gene: TRBV27
J gene: TRBJ2-7
CDR3 DNA: TGTGCCAGCAGTTTAATCGGGACAGGGGGTTTTAACGAGCAGTACTTC
CDR3 protein: CASSLIGTGGFNEQYF

D gene: NA
clone size: NA
V gene: TRBV9
J gene: TRBJ1-3
CDR3 DNA: TGTGCCAGCAGCGTAAGCCGAGAAGGAAACACCATATATTTT
CDR3 protein: CASSVSREGNTIYF

D gene: TRBD1
clone size: NA
V gene: TRBV19
J gene: TRBJ2-7
CDR3 DNA: TGTGCCAGTAGCATCTCAGGGGGCGCTTCCTACGAGCAGTACTTC
CDR3 protein: CASSISGGASYEQYF